Below are 9 T cell receptor beta chains sequenced from a single sample in a study of OX40 agonist ivuxolimab in advanced cancers. The protocol was immunoSEQ multiplex PCR, while the TCRdb copy is restricted to in-frame clones and leaves out a portion. The sample contains about 23,000 clones, 77% of which appear only once. Sample: CD4+ or CD8+ T cells sorted from blood, taken in a trial of the OX40 agonist ivuxolimab. These receptors all stem from an adult with an advanced solid tumor such as melanoma, head and neck, liver or kidney cancer.

This rearrangement joins TRBV28 to TRBJ1-6; D ambiguous. CDR3 length: 13 amino acids. CDR1 is MDHEN, CDR2 SYDVKM, per germline. The germline V and J ends were trimmed by 4 bases and 7 bases, with 8 bases remaining between them. The CDR3 DNA is TGTGCCAGCAGTTCCAACCCCAATTCACCCCTCCACTTT. This sequence encodes CASSSNPNSPLHF.

The chain couples TRBV5-6 to TRBJ1-4, with D possibly TRBD1 on 6 matching bases. The V gene lost 4 bases and the J gene lost 4 bases, with 11 bases spanning the gap. CDR3 size: 14 residues. Germline V gene sequence: CDR1 SGHDT, CDR2 YYEEEE. CDR3 coding DNA: TGTGCCAGCAGCCTACAGGGTAATAATGAAAAACTGTTTTTT. It specifies CASSLQGNNEKLFF.

J is TRBJ2-1 and V is TRBV9, with 7 nucleotides matching TRBD2. Losses at the gene ends were 4 bases for V and 7 bases for J; bases not matched to a gene: 11. CDR1 is SGDLS and CDR2 is YYNGEE in the germline V gene. CDR3 size: 15 residues. The CDR3 nucleotides are TGTGCCAGCAGCCCCTGGATGGGGGGGACTAATGAGCAGTTCTTC. As protein: CASSPWMGGTNEQFF. The whole variable domain, filled in from reference TRBV9 and TRBJ2-1, reads DSGVTQTPKHLITATGQRVTLRCSPRSGDLSVYWYQQSLDQGLQFLIQYYNGEERAKGNILERFSAQQFPDLHSELNLSSLELGDSALYFCASSPWMGGTNEQFFGPGTRLTVL.

V and J are TRBV23-1 and TRBJ2-6; D ambiguous. TRBV23-1 qualifies as an ORF whose function is uncertain. The CDR3 sequence is 17 residues long. V lost 6 bases, J lost 0 bases, and 15 bases lay in between. The CDR3 spells CASRSPSTRSGANVLTF. CDR3 DNA: TGCGCCAGCAGGTCTCCATCGACCCGCTCTGGGGCCAACGTCCTGACTTTC.

The J gene is TRBJ1-3, the V gene TRBV7-2, with D unresolved. Germline CDR1 reads SGHTA; CDR2 reads FQGNSA. Trimming removed 0 bases at V and 0 bases at J, with 6 bases between. This CDR3 spans 15 amino acids. The CDR3: CASSLAYGSGNTIYF. In DNA, the CDR3 is TGTGCCAGCAGCTTAGCTTACGGCTCTGGAAACACCATATATTTT. Full variable domain (remainder filled in from reference TRBV7-2 and TRBJ1-3): GAGVSQSPSNKVTEKGKDVELRCDPISGHTALYWYRQSLGQGLEFLIYFQGNSAPDKSGLPSDRFSAERTGGSVSTLTIQRTQQEDSAVYLCASSLAYGSGNTIYFGEGSWLTVV.

In this sample, this clone turned up a few times. The rearrangement links TRBV7-2 to TRBJ2-6; 8 bases fit TRBD1. Germline trimming cut 1 base from V and 2 bases from J; bases unmatched to any gene: 4. The CDR3 is 17 residues long. CDR1 is SGHTA, CDR2 FQGNSA, per germline. DNA for the CDR3: TGTGCCAGCAGCTTAGTGAGGACAGGGACTGGGGCCAACGTCCTGACTTTC. This sequence encodes CASSLVRTGTGANVLTF.

This clone is medium-sized (0.01 to 0.1%). The rearrangement links TRBV2 to TRBJ1-6, with D perhaps matching TRBD1 (5 bases). This CDR3 spans 15 amino acids. V was clipped by 6 bases and J by 9 bases, with 18 bases between them. In germline, CDR1 is SNHLY, CDR2 FYNNEI. In DNA form, the CDR3 reads TGTGCCAGCAGCGCCGGGACGGCACCCGGTTCACCCCTCCACTTT. It encodes CASSAGTAPGSPLHF.

This chain links TRBV28 with TRBJ2-2; D remains ambiguous. CDR1 and CDR2 (germline): MDHEN, SYDVKM. Trimming shortened V by 6 bases and J by 6 bases, and 20 bases separated the two germline ends. The CDR3 extends over 16 amino acids. The CDR3 sequence is CASSQTGPPPAGELFF. As DNA, the CDR3 is TGTGCCAGCAGCCAAACCGGGCCCCCCCCGGCCGGGGAGCTGTTTTTT.

The chain joins TRBV4-1 to TRBJ1-2; unclear D gene. The CDR3 consists of 15 residues. V lost 3 bases, J lost 1 base, and 12 bases lay in between. Germline V lookup: CDR1 MGHRA, CDR2 YSYEKL. The CDR3: CASSHPRRSNYGYTF. Written as DNA, the CDR3 is TGCGCCAGCAGCCATCCCAGGCGGAGTAACTATGGCTACACCTTC.